This T cell receptor (beta chain) was identified in a study of tumor-infiltrating lymphocytes in oesophageal squamous cell carcinoma (dated by TCRdb to 2015 to 2016). This clonotype was found many times. The antigen this receptor binds is unknown. No qualities accompany the bases; no much larger clone lies one base away. Library generation was performed with PCR. Sequencing took place on an Illumina HiSeq 1500. The public sequencing data were trimmed at Q25 with fastp and processed into clonotypes with MiXCR by TCRdb, which kept only in-frame beta chains. All rows with the same CDR3 protein become a single entry with the most common DNA and genes. In this sample the table shows under 12,000 distinct CDR3 sequences, roughly half of which occur a single time. The ten largest clonotypes hold 19% of the sample. CDR1 and CDR2 are drawn from the germline V gene (reference sequence): LNHDA, SQIVND. The CDR3 runs 14 amino acids, cysteine and phenylalanine included. The CDR3 DNA has 42 bases and is translated from base 1. The V end loses 5 bases and the J end loses 1 base, and a stretch of 11 bases separates them.

This TCR was sampled from a female donor with esophageal squamous cell carcinoma. This sequence uses TRBV19 and TRBJ1-1; the best D guess is TRBD1, with 6 bases matching. Material: esophageal tumor tissue. The sequenced DNA is TGTGCCAGTAGTTCTTTAGGGGGGAACACTGAAGCTTTCTTT. It translates to CASSSLGGNTEAFF.